The 2 T cell receptor beta chains listed next were all sequenced from one sample in a study of CD8 T cells in Susac syndrome. Reverse transcription of about 0.5 to 1 ug RNA was carried out with random hexamers. Via MiXCR, TCRdb re-called the immunoSEQ multiplex PCR reads, giving one row per CDR3 protein. The sample includes 95,000 to 150,000 distinct CDR3 sequences, 90% to 95% of them seen just once. The sample was CD8+ T cells from PBMCs. All receptors come from a human donor with Susac syndrome.

The chain uses TRBV5-4 and TRBJ2-7; TRBD2 matches at 12 bases. The length of the CDR3 is 16 residues. Germline V CDR1 and CDR2: SGHNT, YYREEE (reference sequence). The V and J ends lost 3 bases and 2 bases, in that order; junction bases with no gene match: 6. The CDR3 reads CASSSVSSGGAYEQYF. The CDR3 nucleotides read TGTGCCAGCAGCTCGGTGTCTAGCGGGGGGGCCTACGAGCAGTACTTC. The full variable domain, in which reference TRBV5-4 and TRBJ2-7 provide the parts outside the CDR3, is ETGVTQSPTHLIKTRGQQVTLRCSSQSGHNTVSWYQQALGQGPQFIFQYYREEENGRGNFPPRFSGLQFPNYSSELNVNALELDDSALYLCASSSVSSGGAYEQYFGPGTRLTVT.

The CDR3 reads CASSLTSTDTQYF. CDR3 nucleotide sequence: TGTGCCAGCAGTTTAACGAGCACAGATACGCAGTATTTT. The chain recombines TRBV12-3 or TRBV12-4 with TRBJ2-3; no firm D call. The V gene lost 2 bases and the J gene lost 0 bases, with 3 bases spanning the gap. The CDR3 sequence is 13 residues long.